This is a list of T cell receptor beta chains from one sample in a study of blood T cell repertoires in COVID-19. Using immunoSEQ multiplex PCR, the repertoire was profiled, and TCRdb retains in-frame clones only, with some absent. The repertoire holds about 270,000 clones, about nine tenths seen once, with less than 20% in the top ten. The sequenced material came from PBMCs or T cells enriched from blood (not recorded which). These receptors all stem from a man aged 18 to 29 who had recovered from COVID-19. Each CDR3 is given with its conserved first and last residue. The D gene is left open where the match is weak. The size entry is marked missing in some rows and otherwise reads once, few, many or a size class.

clone_size cdr3_length j_call d_call v_call cdr3_nt cdr3_aa
NA 13 TRBJ1-3 TRBD1 TRBV5-1 TGCGCCAGCAGCGAGGACAGGGCAAACACCATATATTTT CASSEDRANTIYF
NA 15 TRBJ1-2 TRBD1 TRBV29-1 TGCAGCGTTGACCGGACAGGGGGCGCTAACTATGGCTACACCTTC CSVDRTGGANYGYTF
NA 14 TRBJ1-1 TRBD1 TRBV7-9 TGTGCCAGCAGCTCGGGACAGCGGAACACTGAAGCTTTCTTT CASSSGQRNTEAFF
once 15 TRBJ2-4 NA TRBV3-1/TRBV3-2 TGTGCCAGCAGCCCCGGGGGACTAGCCAAAAACATTCAGTACTTC CASSPGGLAKNIQYF
NA 15 TRBJ1-3 NA TRBV6-5 TGTGCCAGCAGTAGCCAGGGGCCTGATAGAAACACCATATATTTT CASSSQGPDRNTIYF
NA 16 TRBJ1-5 TRBD1 TRBV19 TGTGCCAGTAGTATATGGGACAGGGGGCTGGGTCAGCCCCAGCATTTT CASSIWDRGLGQPQHF
NA 15 TRBJ1-5 NA TRBV4-1 TGCGCCAGCAGCCAGTACCAGGGAGGTGATCAGCCCCAGCATTTT CASSQYQGGDQPQHF
NA 13 TRBJ2-7 TRBD1 TRBV19 TGTGCCAGTAGTTTCGGACAGGTCTACGAGCAGTACTTC CASSFGQVYEQYF
NA 12 TRBJ2-7 NA TRBV3-1/TRBV3-2 TGTGCCAGCAGCCTTTCCAATTACGAGCAGTACTTC CASSLSNYEQYF
NA 15 TRBJ1-3 NA TRBV19 TGTGCCAGTAGTTGGGGGCGGATCTCTGGAAACACCATATATTTT CASSWGRISGNTIYF
NA 17 TRBJ2-7 NA TRBV5-6 TGTGCCAGCAGCTTGTCCTTGACAGGCGACTTTCCCTACGAGCAGTACTTC CASSLSLTGDFPYEQYF
NA 14 TRBJ2-5 TRBD2 TRBV11-3 TGTGCCAGCAGCGGGAGGGAACGTGGAGAGACCCAGTACTTC CASSGRERGETQYF
NA 16 TRBJ1-3 NA TRBV24-1 TGTGCCACCAGTGATCCGACTGTGGAGGAAGGAAACACCATATATTTT CATSDPTVEEGNTIYF
NA 13 TRBJ1-2 NA TRBV10-3 TGTGCCATCAGGGCCACCGAGGCTAGTGGCTACACCTTC CAIRATEASGYTF
NA 14 TRBJ1-5 NA TRBV19 TGTGCCAGTGGCCAGGGGAACAACGGTCAGCCCCAGCATTTT CASGQGNNGQPQHF
NA 12 TRBJ2-7 NA TRBV19 TGTGCCAGTAGTATAGCAGGGCGCGAGCAGTACTTC CASSIAGREQYF
NA 16 TRBJ2-3 NA TRBV11-2 TGTGCCAGCAGCTTAGGGCAGGGGTCCCTAACAGATACGCAGTATTTT CASSLGQGSLTDTQYF
NA 15 TRBJ1-2 TRBD1 TRBV10-3 TGTGCCATCAGTGCCGGGACAGTAATGATCTATGGCTACACCTTC CAISAGTVMIYGYTF
NA 15 TRBJ2-1 NA TRBV3-1/TRBV3-2 TGTGCCAGCAGCCAAGATATCGGACTTTACAATGAGCAGTTCTTC CASSQDIGLYNEQFF
NA 15 TRBJ2-4 TRBD2 TRBV5-1 TGCGCCAGCAGCTTCCTTAGCGGGGGATCTCACATTCAGTACTTC CASSFLSGGSHIQYF
NA 14 TRBJ1-1 TRBD1 TRBV27 TGTGCCAGCAGTTCAACAGGGGGAAACACTGAAGCTTTCTTT CASSSTGGNTEAFF
NA 14 TRBJ2-3 NA TRBV27 TGTGCCAGCAGTCAGACTCAGGGAACAGATACGCAGTATTTT CASSQTQGTDTQYF
NA 14 TRBJ2-1 TRBD1 TRBV11-2 TGTGCCAGCAGCTCTATACAGGGGAACAATGAGCAGTTCTTC CASSSIQGNNEQFF
NA 16 TRBJ1-2 TRBD1 TRBV11-2 TGTGCCAGCAGCTTAGAATTAGGGGGCAACGACTATGGCTACACCTTC CASSLELGGNDYGYTF
NA 15 TRBJ2-1 TRBD2 TRBV19 TGTGCCACTCAACTTACTAGCGGGGCCTACAATGAGCAGTTCTTC CATQLTSGAYNEQFF
NA 14 TRBJ2-3 NA TRBV30 TGTGCCTGGAGCGTTAGCGCAACCACAGATACGCAGTATTTT CAWSVSATTDTQYF
few 17 TRBJ1-4 TRBD1 TRBV18 TGTGCCCGGCGCCCGGGACAGTACGTTAGATTAAGTGAAAAACTGTTTTTT CARRPGQYVRLSEKLFF
NA 13 TRBJ1-4 TRBD1 TRBV19 TGTGCCAGTAATCAGGGGGGTAATGAAAAACTGTTTTTT CASNQGGNEKLFF
few 14 TRBJ1-4 NA TRBV5-1 TGCGCCAGCACACAGGGAATGGGGAATGAAAAACTGTTTTTT CASTQGMGNEKLFF
NA 13 TRBJ1-1 TRBD1 TRBV29-1 TGCAGCGTTGAGGGGACAGGGAGTACTGAAGCTTTCTTT CSVEGTGSTEAFF
NA 20 TRBJ2-7 TRBD2 TRBV6-1 TGTGCCAGCAGTGGGGGACAGGGAAGGGGACTAGCGGGAGGGGTCTACGAGCAGTACTTC CASSGGQGRGLAGGVYEQYF
NA 17 TRBJ2-7 TRBD1 TRBV2 TGTGCCAGCGATTCGGCTACGACAGGGGTCCCAACCTACGAGCAGTACTTC CASDSATTGVPTYEQYF
NA 16 TRBJ2-7 TRBD2 TRBV28 TGTGCCAGCAATGTAGTGGCGGGACTAGCGTCCTCCCGGCAGTACTTC CASNVVAGLASSRQYF
NA 17 TRBJ2-1 TRBD1 TRBV4-2 TGTGCCAGCAGCCAAGAACCTGGGGGATACAGGGGTAATGAGCAGTTCTTC CASSQEPGGYRGNEQFF
NA 15 TRBJ2-1 TRBD1 TRBV10-1 TGCGCCAGCAGGGGAGACAGGGGGCCCGTCAATGAGCAGTTCTTC CASRGDRGPVNEQFF
NA 16 TRBJ1-4 NA TRBV7-9 TGTGCCAGCAGCTTAGAAGGGCGGGCAACTAATGAAAAACTGTTTTTT CASSLEGRATNEKLFF
NA 16 TRBJ1-1 TRBD1 TRBV3-1/TRBV3-2 TGTGCCAGCAGCCAAGGCCCGGGACAGGGGATCCCTGAAGCTTTCTTT CASSQGPGQGIPEAFF
few 14 TRBJ1-1 NA TRBV5-8 TGTGCCAGCAGCTTGGAGCCGGGGAACACTGAAGCTTTCTTT CASSLEPGNTEAFF
NA 13 TRBJ1-1 NA TRBV5-6 TGTGCCAGCAGCTTGGGAGGGCGGACTGAAGCTTTCTTT CASSLGGRTEAFF
NA 12 TRBJ1-2 NA TRBV12-5 TGTGCTACATCGTTAGTGAACTATGGCTACACCTTC CATSLVNYGYTF
NA 17 TRBJ2-2 NA TRBV3-1/TRBV3-2 TGTGCCAGCAGCCAGGGCCTCCGGGACACGAACACCGGGGAGCTGTTTTTT CASSQGLRDTNTGELFF
NA 12 TRBJ1-1 NA TRBV10-3 TGTGCCATCGCAGGTGGGAACACTGAAGCTTTCTTT CAIAGGNTEAFF
NA 14 TRBJ1-1 TRBD1 TRBV25-1 TGTGCCAGCAAAGGAGGGGGCATGAACACTGAAGCTTTCTTT CASKGGGMNTEAFF
NA 15 TRBJ1-3 NA TRBV6-5 TGTGCCAGCAGGGGCCAACCCCTCTCTGGAAACACCATATATTTT CASRGQPLSGNTIYF
NA 14 TRBJ2-7 NA TRBV24-1 TGTGCCACCAGCCCCGGGGTAGCGGCCCGGGAGCAGTACTTC CATSPGVAAREQYF
NA 13 TRBJ2-7 NA TRBV4-2 TGTGCCAGCAGCCGAGGGAGTTCCTACGAGCAGTACTTC CASSRGSSYEQYF
NA 15 TRBJ1-1 NA TRBV19 TGTGCCAGTAGTATGACCAGGACACTGAACACTGAAGCTTTCTTT CASSMTRTLNTEAFF
NA 15 TRBJ2-5 NA TRBV24-1 TGTGCCACCAGGCGGGCCAGACCAACTCAAGAGACCCAGTACTTC CATRRARPTQETQYF
NA 14 TRBJ1-3 NA TRBV2 TGTGCCAGCCTGGGAGGCCACTCTGGAAACACCATATATTTT CASLGGHSGNTIYF
NA 15 TRBJ2-5 TRBD1 TRBV14 TGTGCCAGCAGCCAAGTGGAGACAGGGCGGGAGACCCAGTACTTC CASSQVETGRETQYF
NA 14 TRBJ1-1 NA TRBV11-2 TGTGCCAGCAGCTTATTTTCTTGGCAGGGTGAAGCTTTCTTT CASSLFSWQGEAFF
NA 17 TRBJ1-4 TRBD1 TRBV2 TGTGCCAGCAGTGGACGGACAGGGGGACTGGGTAGTGAAAAACTGTTTTTT CASSGRTGGLGSEKLFF
once 15 TRBJ2-3 NA TRBV5-4 TGTGCCAGCAGCCTCTTTGTGCAGGGTCCAGATACGCAGTATTTT CASSLFVQGPDTQYF
once 13 TRBJ2-3 NA TRBV7-9 TGTGCCAGCAGGCAGACAGGTCCCGATACGCAGTATTTT CASRQTGPDTQYF
NA 15 TRBJ2-1 TRBD2 TRBV2 TGTGCCAGCAGTGGTACTAGCGGGGGGGCCAATGAGCAGTTCTTC CASSGTSGGANEQFF
once 16 TRBJ2-3 TRBD2 TRBV10-3 TGTGCCATCAGCGCGGGACTAGCGGGAGGGGACGATACGCAGTATTTT CAISAGLAGGDDTQYF
NA 15 TRBJ1-4 TRBD1 TRBV7-8 TGTGCCAGCAGCTTAGAACTAGGGACAGGGGGAAAACTGTTTTTT CASSLELGTGGKLFF
once 13 TRBJ1-2 NA TRBV5-6 TGTGCCAGCAGCCAGGCCAGGGGTGATGGCTACACCTTC CASSQARGDGYTF
NA 16 TRBJ1-6 NA TRBV25-1 TGTGCCAGCAGTGAGTGGGGGGACTTATATAATTCACCCCTCCACTTT CASSEWGDLYNSPLHF